The TCR beta chain described here comes from a study of control samples from healthy donors and cancer patients. The length of the CDR3 is 15 residues. Germline V lookup: CDR1 ENHRY, CDR2 SYGVKD. V was shortened by 4 bases and J by 1 base, with 11 bases between the two germline ends. Assay: immunoSEQ multiplex PCR; the TCRdb copy retains only in-frame clones and omits some. This sample has 170,000 or so clones, with more than 90% found just once. The TCR originated in a man aged 25 to 40 in good health. Sequencing used blood. The chain couples TRBV10-3 to TRBJ1-3; no clear D gene. The CDR3 nucleotides are TGTGCCATCAGTGCCGTCACACAGTCTGGAAACACCATATATTTT. Protein: CAISAVTQSGNTIYF.